One sample yielded the 20 T cell receptor beta chains listed below, sequenced in a study of blood T cell repertoires in COVID-19. Sequenced by immunoSEQ multiplex PCR; TCRdb stores in-frame clones only, minus some. The sample includes 110,000 to 150,000 clones, around nine tenths seen only once; the top ten take roughly 4.3%. The material sequenced was peripheral blood. Receptors were obtained from a woman between 40 and 50 years old with acute or convalescent COVID-19.

The chain uses TRBV7-3 and TRBJ2-3, with 9 bases matching TRBD2. V lost 1 base to trimming and J lost 5 bases; unmatched junction nucleotides: 4. The CDR3 consists of 15 residues. CDR1 is SGHTA and CDR2 is FQGTGA in the germline V gene. CDR3 loop: CASSLMRGGIDTQYF. The CDR3 nucleotides read TGTGCCAGCAGCTTAATGCGGGGGGGCATAGATACGCAGTATTTT.

This chain joins TRBV6-5 and TRBJ1-1; 8 bases align to TRBD1. V shed 7 bases, J shed 4 bases, and the junction held 8 bases outside the gene matches. Germline lookup yields CDR1 MNHEY and CDR2 SVGAGI. The CDR3 spans 14 residues. CDR3 in DNA: TGTGCCAGCATTTTACAGGGGGGTGCCACTGAAGCTTTCTTT. Translated: CASILQGGATEAFF.

This CDR3 is CASSTRGGTEAFF. CDR3 nucleotide sequence: TGTGCCAGCAGCACCAGGGGTGGGACTGAAGCTTTCTTT. This rearrangement joins TRBV7-3 to TRBJ1-1, with a tentative D call TRBD1 (6 bases). Trimming cost V 5 bases and J 5 bases, with 12 bases left between them. This CDR3 spans 13 amino acids. Germline loops: CDR1 SGHTA, CDR2 FQGTGA.

The CDR3 bases are TGCGCCAGCAGCCAATACTTAGCGGGAGAGAACTACAATGAGCAGTTCTTC. Translating gives CASSQYLAGENYNEQFF. The V and J genes are TRBV4-3 and TRBJ2-1; 9 bases align to TRBD2. Unmatched junction bases numbered 8, after V lost 2 bases and J lost 3 bases. The CDR3 is made up of 17 amino acids. From germline, CDR1 is LGHNA and CDR2 YSLEER.

This chain uses TRBV6-6 with TRBJ1-5, with 10 bases aligning to TRBD1. J lost 2 bases, V lost 6 bases, and 16 bases had no gene match. Germline V gene data show CDR1 as MNHNY and CDR2 as SVGAGI (reference sequence). This CDR3 is 19 amino acids long. CDR3 region: CASSYDRDRGFSGNQPQHF. Written as DNA, the CDR3 is TGTGCCAGCAGCTACGACCGGGACAGGGGTTTTTCTGGCAATCAGCCCCAGCATTTT.

The V call is TRBV7-2, the J call TRBJ2-7, with TRBD2 matching over 8 bases. Looked up from germline, CDR1 is SGHTA and CDR2 is FQGNSA. After removal of 8 bases from V and 5 bases from J, the junction contained 8 bases not matched to a gene. This CDR3 has 13 residues. CDR3 region: CASGRGGGNEQYF. The CDR3 DNA reads as TGTGCCAGCGGTCGGGGGGGCGGAAACGAGCAGTACTTC.

This rearrangement joins TRBV28 to TRBJ1-1, with D tentatively TRBD1 (5 bases). V was shortened by 7 bases and J by 6 bases, with 15 bases between the two germline ends. The CDR3 has 13 amino acids. Germline CDR1 MDHEN, CDR2 SYDVKM. The CDR3, as DNA: TGTGCCAGCACCCTAGCGAGGGGTTCTGAAGCTTTCTTT. Protein product: CASTLARGSEAFF.

This clone was observed once. J is TRBJ2-3 and V is TRBV7-9, with D tentatively TRBD1 (5 bases). V lost 5 bases and J lost 4, with 10 bases in between. This CDR3 region has 13 residues. Germline lookup yields CDR1 SEHNR and CDR2 FQNEAQ (reference sequence). The CDR3 protein is CASSAQGPDTQYF. DNA for the CDR3: TGTGCCAGCAGCGCTCAGGGTCCAGATACGCAGTATTTT. Variable domain in full (rest from reference TRBV7-9 and TRBJ2-3): DTGVSQNPRHKITKRGQNVTFRCDPISEHNRLYWYRQTLGQGPEFLTYFQNEAQLEKSRLLSDRFSAERPKGSFSTLEIQRTEQGDSAMYLCASSAQGPDTQYFGPGTRLTVL.

The chain uses TRBV25-1 and TRBJ1-2, with 7 positions matching TRBD1. The trim removed 5 bases at V and 3 bases at J, leaving 3 bases unmatched. CDR3 length: 13 amino acids. Germline V CDR1 and CDR2: MGHDK, SYGVNS. For the CDR3, the DNA is TGTGCCAGCAGTAGACAGGGAGACTATGGCTACACCTTC. Its protein is CASSRQGDYGYTF.

V is TRBV5-1 and J is TRBJ2-5; 9 nucleotides align to TRBD1. CDR1 is SGHRS and CDR2 is YFSETQ in the germline V gene. The V gene end was trimmed by 1 base and the J gene end by 5 bases; junction bases not matched to a gene: 12. CDR3 length: 17 amino acids. CDR3 sequence: CASSLTGGAESRETQYF. The CDR3 bases are TGCGCCAGCAGCTTGACAGGGGGCGCAGAATCAAGGGAGACCCAGTACTTC.

This clone has just one count. The chain combines TRBV15 with TRBJ1-6, with D possibly being TRBD1 (5 bases). CDR1 and CDR2 (germline): LNHNV, YYDKDF (reference sequence). This CDR3 is built from 13 residues. The V gene lost 8 bases and the J gene lost 10 bases, with 15 bases spanning the gap. This chain's CDR3 is CATHQGRESPLHF. For the CDR3, the DNA is TGTGCCACCCATCAGGGAAGAGAGTCACCCCTCCACTTT. The full variable domain, in which reference TRBV15 and TRBJ1-6 provide the parts outside the CDR3, is DAMVIQNPRYQVTQFGKPVTLSCSQTLNHNVMYWYQQKSSQAPKLLFHYYDKDFNNEADTPDNFQSRRPNTSFCFLDIRSPGLGDTAMYLCATHQGRESPLHFGNGTRLTVT.

The chain links TRBV4-3 to TRBJ1-2; 12 nucleotides line up with TRBD1. V was pared by 3 bases and J by 6 bases, with 17 bases of the junction left unmatched. Per germline, CDR1 LGHNA and CDR2 YSLEER. This CDR3 is built from 19 residues. The CDR3 reads CASSHRLPGQGASFDGYTF. The CDR3 DNA is TGCGCCAGCAGCCACCGCCTCCCGGGACAGGGGGCAAGTTTCGATGGCTACACCTTC.

The V call is TRBV9, the J call TRBJ2-7; a weak D match, TRBD2 (6 bases). V was cut by 0 bases and J by 2 bases, with 12 bases left in between. CDR3 length equals 15 residues. Germline V gives CDR1 SGDLS, CDR2 YYNGEE. This chain's CDR3 is CASSVGNSGPYEQYF. Written as DNA, the CDR3 is TGTGCCAGCAGCGTAGGTAATAGCGGACCCTACGAGCAGTACTTC.

In its sample, this clone was seen a few times. The chain employs TRBV4-3 and TRBJ1-4; 7 positions agree with TRBD1. J was trimmed by 8 bases and V by 4 bases; bases with no gene match: 10. From germline, CDR1 is LGHNA and CDR2 YSLEER. This CDR3 is 15 amino acids long. The CDR3 region has the DNA TGCGCCAGCAGCCTGGACCAGGGGGGTAGGGAAAAACTGTTTTTT. This encodes CASSLDQGGREKLFF.

The J gene is TRBJ1-1, the V gene TRBV30; D is undetermined. Germline V CDR1 and CDR2: GTSNPN, SVGIG (reference sequence). The germline V and J ends were trimmed by 0 bases and 5 bases, with 13 bases remaining between them. The CDR3 sequence is 14 residues long. The CDR3 bases are TGTGCCTGGAGTGTACGGGGTGGGAAGACTGAAGCTTTCTTT. Translation gives CAWSVRGGKTEAFF.

This chain joins TRBV12-5 and TRBJ2-1; 10 bases match TRBD2. The CDR3 is made up of 16 amino acids. Losses at the gene ends were 5 bases for V and 5 bases for J; bases not matched to a gene: 9. Per germline, CDR1 LGHNT and CDR2 FRNRAP. CDR3 amino acids: CASGPQAGGPNNEQFF. CDR3 DNA: TGTGCTAGTGGTCCCCAAGCGGGAGGGCCGAACAATGAGCAGTTCTTC.

This chain joins TRBV10-3 and TRBJ2-7; D may be TRBD1 (6 bases). V lost 10 bases to trimming and J lost 5 bases, with 21 bases between them. The CDR3 consists of 14 residues. CDR1 and CDR2 from the germline V gene are ENHRY and SYGVKD. CDR3 in amino acids: CATGPGTTIDEQYF. The CDR3 DNA reads as TGTGCCACCGGGCCAGGGACAACGATCGACGAGCAGTACTTC.

This sequence joins TRBV2 and TRBJ2-1; 16 positions match TRBD2. The CDR3 has 15 amino acids. V gave up 7 bases and J gave up 7 bases; unmatched junction bases: 4. Germline CDR1 is SNHLY and CDR2 is FYNNEI. CDR3 amino acids: CASKGLAGGPNEQFF. The CDR3 coding sequence is TGTGCCAGCAAGGGACTAGCGGGGGGGCCAAATGAGCAGTTCTTC. The full variable domain, rest sourced from reference TRBV2 and TRBJ2-1, is EPEVTQTPSHQVTQMGQEVILRCVPISNHLYFYWYRQILGQKVEFLVSFYNNEISEKSEIFDDQFSVERPDGSNFTLKIRSTKLEDSAMYFCASKGLAGGPNEQFFGPGTRLTVL.

The sample holds a few counts of this clone. The chain uses TRBV5-1 and TRBJ1-2; 7 bases align to TRBD1. Germline V gene data show CDR1 as SGHRS and CDR2 as YFSETQ. CDR3 size: 16 residues. J lost 0 bases, V lost 3 bases, and 8 bases had no gene match. The CDR3 reads CASSSGQAGTNYGYTF. The CDR3 DNA follows: TGCGCCAGCAGCTCCGGACAGGCGGGGACTAACTATGGCTACACCTTC. The entire variable domain, with the rest obtained from reference TRBV5-1 and TRBJ1-2, is as follows: KAGVTQTPRYLIKTRGQQVTLSCSPISGHRSVSWYQQTPGQGLQFLFEYFSETQRNKGNFPGRFSGRQFSNSRSEMNVSTLELGDSALYLCASSSGQAGTNYGYTFGSGTRLTVV.

The V gene is TRBV7-9, the J gene TRBJ2-1, with a tentative D call TRBD2 (6 bases). V dropped 10 bases and J dropped 0 bases, with 13 bases sitting between them. The CDR3 has 14 residues. Germline CDR1 SEHNR, CDR2 FQNEAQ (reference sequence). The CDR3 sequence: CATMDGSSYNEQFF. In DNA, the CDR3 is TGTGCCACTATGGACGGGAGCTCCTACAATGAGCAGTTCTTC.